What follows are 14 T cell receptor beta chains derived from one specimen sequenced in a study of cytomegalovirus exposure and HLA in healthy donors. Repertoires were generated with immunoSEQ multiplex PCR, while TCRdb's copy carries only in-frame clones and drops some. Of approximately 56,000 clones listed, around 90% were seen once; the top ten hold 0.95% to 1.3%. Input material: PBMCs. The receptors stem from a man aged 18 to 29 in good health and CMV-seronegative.

This clone was picked up one time. The V call is TRBV6-6, the J call TRBJ1-5; weak D call: TRBD1 (6 bases). Germline V gene data show CDR1 as MNHNY and CDR2 as SVGAGI (reference sequence). The CDR3 runs 14 residues. V was cut by 5 bases and J by 4 bases, with 12 bases left in between. The CDR3 DNA is TGTGCCAGCAGTATAACAGGGAGTAATCAGCCCCAGCATTTT. This sequence encodes CASSITGSNQPQHF.

The rearrangement joins TRBV11-2 to TRBJ2-5, with TRBD2 identical over 15 bases. V shed 5 bases and J 4 bases; nucleotides not matched to a gene: 5. Per the germline V gene, CDR1 is SGHAT and CDR2 is FQNNGV. The CDR3 covers 16 residues. The CDR3 nucleotides read TGTGCCAGCAGCATAGGACTAGCGGGAGGGCCAGAGACCCAGTACTTC. It specifies CASSIGLAGGPETQYF.

This chain links TRBV4-3 with TRBJ2-1; 9 nucleotides agree with TRBD2. This CDR3 has 16 amino acids. V shed 1 base, J shed 4 bases, and the junction held 5 bases outside the gene matches. Per the germline V gene, CDR1 is LGHNA and CDR2 is YSLEER. CDR3 nucleotides: TGCGCCAGCAGCCAAGTAACTAGCGGGCGGTACAATGAGCAGTTCTTC. It translates to CASSQVTSGRYNEQFF.

This clone was seen once. For the CDR3, the DNA is TGTGCTAGTGGTTCACAGGGGGCTAGCACTGAAGCTTTCTTT. Translation gives CASGSQGASTEAFF. The chain employs TRBV12-5 and TRBJ1-1, with 9 nucleotides matching TRBD1. The germline gives CDR1 LGHNT, CDR2 FRNRAP. Trimming removed 4 bases from V and 4 bases from J; junction bases left unmatched: 4. The CDR3 totals 14 residues.

As to this clone: One end of the junction varies from germline; a read error may be responsible. CDR3 nucleotides: TGCGCCAGCAGCCAAGAATATTTAGCCGGACAGGGAAGGATCTTC. Protein sequence: CASSQEYLAGQGRIF. The chain joins TRBV4-3 to TRBJ2-1; 8 positions agree with TRBD1. Germline-derived CDR1 and CDR2 are LGHNA and YSLEER. This CDR3 has 15 amino acids.

This chain uses TRBV19 with TRBJ1-5; 8 nucleotides align to TRBD1. The CDR3 has 15 amino acids. Germline V lookup: CDR1 LNHDA, CDR2 SQIVND (reference sequence). In DNA form, the CDR3 reads TGTGCGGGGGGAAAGACAGGGGATGGCAATCAGCCCCAGCATTTT. It translates to CAGGKTGDGNQPQHF.

V usage is TRBV7-6 and J usage is TRBJ2-7, with a tentative D call TRBD2 (6 bases). The germline gives CDR1 SGHVS, CDR2 FNYEAQ. The V gene lost 3 bases and the J gene lost 0 bases, with 12 bases spanning the gap. The CDR3 loop spans 15 amino acids. In DNA, the CDR3 is TGTGCCAGCAGCTTTGGGGGGTCGCGCTCCTACGAGCAGTACTTC. This gives the protein CASSFGGSRSYEQYF.

The chain has TRBV19 and TRBJ2-2, with TRBD2 matching 10 bases. The CDR3 runs to 15 residues. CDR1 and CDR2 (germline): LNHDA, SQIVND (reference sequence). With 7 bases clipped from V and 0 bases from J, the junction kept 2 bases outside the gene matches. CDR3 loop: CASKLAGTNTGELFF. DNA of the CDR3: TGTGCCAGTAAACTAGCGGGAACGAACACCGGGGAGCTGTTTTTT.

The rearrangement uses TRBV14 and TRBJ2-4, with D possibly matching TRBD2 (6 bases). The CDR3 is made up of 18 amino acids. Between the trimmed V and J ends, which lost 0 bases and 1 base, there was a span of 16 bases. Germline loops: CDR1 SGHDN, CDR2 FVKESK. The CDR3: CASSQDGLSGPAKNIQYF. CDR3 nucleotides: TGTGCCAGCAGCCAAGATGGACTAAGCGGGCCTGCCAAAAACATTCAGTACTTC. The full variable domain, in which reference TRBV14 and TRBJ2-4 provide the parts outside the CDR3, is EAGVTQFPSHSVIEKGQTVTLRCDPISGHDNLYWYRRVMGKEIKFLLHFVKESKQDESGMPNNRFLAERTGGTYSTLKVQPAELEDSGVYFCASSQDGLSGPAKNIQYFGAGTRLSVL.

The chain combines TRBV11-3 with TRBJ2-4; 11 nucleotides agree with TRBD2. J gave up 1 base and V 10 bases, and 15 bases lay outside the gene matches. Per the germline V gene, CDR1 is SGHNT and CDR2 is YENEEA. There are 18 residues in the CDR3. In DNA, the CDR3 is TGTGCCACCCCCCTTAGGGGACTAGCGGTACGGGCCAAAAACATTCAGTACTTC. Protein product: CATPLRGLAVRAKNIQYF.

V usage is TRBV4-1 and J usage is TRBJ1-1, with 8 bases lining up with TRBD1. Germline lookup yields CDR1 MGHRA and CDR2 YSYEKL. Losses at the gene ends were 3 bases for V and 1 base for J; bases not matched to a gene: 4. This CDR3 spans 15 amino acids. DNA of the CDR3: TGCGCCAGCAGCCAGACGGACAGGGCGAACACTGAAGCTTTCTTT. Encoded protein: CASSQTDRANTEAFF.

This chain uses TRBV11-2 with TRBJ1-2; TRBD1 matches at 9 bases. The ends lost 3 bases at V and 3 bases at J; junction bases unmatched: 2. Germline lookup yields CDR1 SGHAT and CDR2 FQNNGV. This CDR3 region has 14 residues. In nucleotides, the CDR3 is TGTGCCAGCAGCTTGGACAGGGGTGACTATGGCTACACCTTC. Encoded protein: CASSLDRGDYGYTF. The complete variable domain, with remaining parts taken from reference TRBV11-2 and TRBJ1-2, reads EAGVAQSPRYKIIEKRQSVAFWCNPISGHATLYWYQQILGQGPKLLIQFQNNGVVDDSQLPKDRFSAERLKGVDSTLKIQPAKLEDSAVYLCASSLDRGDYGYTFGSGTRLTVV.

The chain has TRBV5-8 and TRBJ1-2; maybe TRBD1 (6 bases). The CDR3 covers 15 residues. The V and J ends lost 1 base and 4 bases respectively, with 14 bases between them. Germline CDR1 reads SGHTS; CDR2 reads YDEGEE. CDR3 protein: CASSLRDTAIYGYTF. CDR3 nucleotides: TGTGCCAGCAGCTTGCGGGACACTGCGATCTATGGCTACACCTTC.

The chain links TRBV9 to TRBJ2-4; 11 bases are shared with TRBD1. The CDR3 loop spans 17 amino acids. Germline V lookup: CDR1 SGDLS, CDR2 YYNGEE. The ends lost 0 bases at V and 3 bases at J; junction bases unmatched: 5. The DNA for the CDR3 is TGTGCCAGCAGCGTAGACCCGGGACAGGGGGTCAAAAACATTCAGTACTTC. It translates to CASSVDPGQGVKNIQYF.